This is a list of T cell receptor beta chains from one sample in a study of blood T cell repertoires in COVID-19. Using immunoSEQ multiplex PCR, the repertoire was profiled, and TCRdb retains in-frame clones only, with some absent. This table has 180,000 or so clones, roughly nine tenths appearing once. What was sequenced was peripheral blood. These receptors all come from a woman in her fifties or sixties with COVID-19, enrolled during active disease. Both conserved end residues are part of each CDR3. A D gene is named only where the DNA matches it firmly. Only some rows state a clone size, as once, few, many or a class for expanded clones.

cdr3_nt: TGTGCCAGCAGCCTCGGTGTTTACACTGAAGCTTTCTTT
cdr3_aa: CASSLGVYTEAFF
clone_size: .
v_call: TRBV7-9
j_call: TRBJ1-1
d_call: .

cdr3_nt: TGTGCCAGCAGCCACCTACGGGGGTTGGGTGCTGAAGCTTTCTTT
cdr3_aa: CASSHLRGLGAEAFF
clone_size: .
v_call: TRBV11-2
j_call: TRBJ1-1
d_call: .

cdr3_nt: TGCAGCGTGGAAACAGGGGTCAACCTATTCGAGCAGTACTTC
cdr3_aa: CSVETGVNLFEQYF
clone_size: .
v_call: TRBV29-1
j_call: TRBJ2-7
d_call: TRBD1

cdr3_nt: TGTGCCAGATCCACCCGACTAGCGGGAGGGGAGCTGTTTTTT
cdr3_aa: CARSTRLAGGELFF
clone_size: few
v_call: TRBV28
j_call: TRBJ2-2
d_call: TRBD2

cdr3_nt: TGTGCCAGCAGCCAAGTTGGAGATGGCTACACCTTC
cdr3_aa: CASSQVGDGYTF
clone_size: .
v_call: TRBV3-1/TRBV3-2
j_call: TRBJ1-2
d_call: .

cdr3_nt: TGTGCCAGCTCACAGACACAGGGGGCAACTAATGAAAAACTGTTTTTT
cdr3_aa: CASSQTQGATNEKLFF
clone_size: .
v_call: TRBV18
j_call: TRBJ1-4
d_call: TRBD1

cdr3_nt: TGTGCTAGCAGCTTAGAGATCGGGGGTTACGAGCAGTACTTC
cdr3_aa: CASSLEIGGYEQYF
clone_size: .
v_call: TRBV7-7
j_call: TRBJ2-7
d_call: .

cdr3_nt: TGTGCCAGCAGCTCGGACGGGACAGGTCAAGAGACCCAGTACTTC
cdr3_aa: CASSSDGTGQETQYF
clone_size: .
v_call: TRBV7-2
j_call: TRBJ2-5
d_call: TRBD1

cdr3_nt: TGTGCCAGCAGTGATTGGACAGGGACCCAAGAGACCCAGTACTTC
cdr3_aa: CASSDWTGTQETQYF
clone_size: .
v_call: TRBV2
j_call: TRBJ2-5
d_call: TRBD1

cdr3_nt: TGCGCCAGCAGCCAGGATACCACCGGGACAACCGACACCGGGGAGCTGTTTTTT
cdr3_aa: CASSQDTTGTTDTGELFF
clone_size: few
v_call: TRBV4-1
j_call: TRBJ2-2
d_call: .

cdr3_nt: TGTGCCAGCAGCCCTACTAATACCTACGAGCAGTACTTC
cdr3_aa: CASSPTNTYEQYF
clone_size: few
v_call: TRBV7-9
j_call: TRBJ2-7
d_call: .

cdr3_nt: TGCGCCAGCAGCCAAGAGAAGGGACTAGCGGGAGTTAATGAGCAGTTCTTC
cdr3_aa: CASSQEKGLAGVNEQFF
clone_size: .
v_call: TRBV4-3
j_call: TRBJ2-1
d_call: TRBD2

cdr3_nt: TGTGCCAGCAGTTTAAGCCCGCTAGCTAGCTCTGGAAACACCATATATTTT
cdr3_aa: CASSLSPLASSGNTIYF
clone_size: once
v_call: TRBV27
j_call: TRBJ1-3
d_call: .

cdr3_nt: TGTGCCACCAGCAGGGAGGGACAGGGGGTCTTCGAGCAGTACTTC
cdr3_aa: CATSREGQGVFEQYF
clone_size: .
v_call: TRBV15
j_call: TRBJ2-7
d_call: TRBD1

cdr3_nt: TGCGCCAGCAGCTTGGGGAGGGCCTCTAGCACAGATACGCAGTATTTT
cdr3_aa: CASSLGRASSTDTQYF
clone_size: .
v_call: TRBV5-1
j_call: TRBJ2-3
d_call: .

cdr3_nt: TGTGCCAGCAGTTACAGGGGAGGCGGGGAGCTGTTTTTT
cdr3_aa: CASSYRGGGELFF
clone_size: .
v_call: TRBV27
j_call: TRBJ2-2
d_call: .

cdr3_nt: TGTGCCAGCAGCAAAAAAAAGGAGCGGGAGGGCCTGAATGAGCAGTTCTTC
cdr3_aa: CASSKKKEREGLNEQFF
clone_size: .
v_call: TRBV21-1
j_call: TRBJ2-1
d_call: .

cdr3_nt: TGTGCCACCTCTAGCGGGAGCTACAATGAGCAGTTCTTC
cdr3_aa: CATSSGSYNEQFF
clone_size: .
v_call: TRBV9
j_call: TRBJ2-1
d_call: TRBD2

cdr3_nt: TGTGCCAGCAGCTTCGGCCAGCGGGCCTACGAGCAGTACTTC
cdr3_aa: CASSFGQRAYEQYF
clone_size: .
v_call: TRBV7-8
j_call: TRBJ2-7
d_call: .

cdr3_nt: TGTGCCAGCAGTCCTGTCGGGACAGGGTTCTACGAGCAGTACTTC
cdr3_aa: CASSPVGTGFYEQYF
clone_size: .
v_call: TRBV28
j_call: TRBJ2-7
d_call: TRBD1

cdr3_nt: TGCGCCAGCAGCTTGGGAGGGATTACTACTGTGGATACGCAGTATTTT
cdr3_aa: CASSLGGITTVDTQYF
clone_size: once
v_call: TRBV5-1
j_call: TRBJ2-3
d_call: .

cdr3_nt: TGTGCCAGCAGTCACAGTTCCTACGAGCAGTACTTC
cdr3_aa: CASSHSSYEQYF
clone_size: once
v_call: TRBV7-2
j_call: TRBJ2-7
d_call: .

cdr3_nt: TGTGCCAGTAGTACTCGACCGGGGGGAGCAGGGGAGACCCAGTACTTC
cdr3_aa: CASSTRPGGAGETQYF
clone_size: .
v_call: TRBV19
j_call: TRBJ2-5
d_call: TRBD2

cdr3_nt: TGTGCCAGTAGTCTTGGACAGAGCTACGAGCAGTACTTC
cdr3_aa: CASSLGQSYEQYF
clone_size: .
v_call: TRBV19
j_call: TRBJ2-7
d_call: .

cdr3_nt: TGTGCCAGCAGTAGCGGGAGGCCCTACGAGCAGTACTTC
cdr3_aa: CASSSGRPYEQYF
clone_size: .
v_call: TRBV28
j_call: TRBJ2-7
d_call: TRBD2

cdr3_nt: TGTGCCAGCAGGATGGGGCAGGCCTACGAGCAGTACTTC
cdr3_aa: CASRMGQAYEQYF
clone_size: .
v_call: TRBV6-1
j_call: TRBJ2-7
d_call: .

cdr3_nt: TGTGCCAGCAGACGAACAGAGAACTATGGCTACACCTTC
cdr3_aa: CASRRTENYGYTF
clone_size: .
v_call: TRBV6-5
j_call: TRBJ1-2
d_call: .

cdr3_nt: TGTGCCAGCTCACCCATTGCCGGCACAGGGACAGGAACCTACGAGCAGTACTTC
cdr3_aa: CASSPIAGTGTGTYEQYF
clone_size: .
v_call: TRBV18
j_call: TRBJ2-7
d_call: TRBD1

cdr3_nt: TGCGCCAGCAGCCAAGCCGCAGATTTCTCCTACGAGCAGTACTTC
cdr3_aa: CASSQAADFSYEQYF
clone_size: .
v_call: TRBV4-3
j_call: TRBJ2-7
d_call: .